Sequencing of this T cell receptor beta chain was carried out in a study of response to subunit inactivated influenza vaccine. TCRdb recomputed calls from the RT-PCR reads with MiXCR, one row per CDR3 protein. The table shows some 570,000 distinct CDR3 sequences, with 11% occurring only once. Germline trimming cut 3 bases from V and 9 bases from J; bases unmatched to any gene: 14. The CDR3 spans 16 residues. Germline CDR1 is SGHTA and CDR2 is FQGNSA. These data are also associated with another study on T cells expressing NK-cell markers. That study adds: With UMIs, 5'RACE template switching was used to make TCR beta cDNA. Within the sequenced cohort of eight donors, seven exhibited HCMV seropositivity and one was seronegative. Sorting in several experiments was restricted by an anti-gamma-delta TCR antibody to alpha-beta TCR T cells. Dominant NKG2C+ clonotypes in roughly 6 donors made up roughly 1.0-7.5% of CD8+ T cells. One observes that, in a few donors, these clonotypes were also the leading ones within the CD3+CD56-NKG2C+ fraction.

This clonotype was obtained from a man in his fifties who received an inactivated influenza vaccine. The sequenced sample was PBMCs from blood, obtained on the day of vaccination. The chain is built from TRBV7-2 and TRBJ2-1; TRBD1 agrees at 7 bases. CDR3 nucleotides: TGTGCCAGCAGCTTTACCTATGGGCAGGGGGTCCGTGAGCAGTTCTTC. This codes for CASSFTYGQGVREQFF.